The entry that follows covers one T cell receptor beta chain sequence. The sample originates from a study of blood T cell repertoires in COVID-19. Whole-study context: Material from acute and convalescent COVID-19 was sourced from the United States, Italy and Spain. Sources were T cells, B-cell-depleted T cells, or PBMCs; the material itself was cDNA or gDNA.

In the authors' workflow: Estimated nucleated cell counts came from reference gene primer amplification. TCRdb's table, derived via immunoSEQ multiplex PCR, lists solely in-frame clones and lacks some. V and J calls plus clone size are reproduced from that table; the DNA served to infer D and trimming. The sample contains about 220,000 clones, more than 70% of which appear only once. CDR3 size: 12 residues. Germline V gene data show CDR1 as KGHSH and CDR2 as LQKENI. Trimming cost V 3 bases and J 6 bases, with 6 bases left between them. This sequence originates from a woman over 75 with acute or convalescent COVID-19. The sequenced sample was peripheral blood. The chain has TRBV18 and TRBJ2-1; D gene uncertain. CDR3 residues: CASSPQINEQFF. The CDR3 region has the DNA TGTGCCAGCTCACCTCAGATCAATGAGCAGTTCTTC. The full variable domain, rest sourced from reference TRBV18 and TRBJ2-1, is NAGVMQNPRHLVRRRGQEARLRCSPMKGHSHVYWYRQLPEEGLKFMVYLQKENIIDESGMPKERFSAEFPKEGPSILRIQQVVRGDSAAYFCASSPQINEQFFGPGTRLTVL.